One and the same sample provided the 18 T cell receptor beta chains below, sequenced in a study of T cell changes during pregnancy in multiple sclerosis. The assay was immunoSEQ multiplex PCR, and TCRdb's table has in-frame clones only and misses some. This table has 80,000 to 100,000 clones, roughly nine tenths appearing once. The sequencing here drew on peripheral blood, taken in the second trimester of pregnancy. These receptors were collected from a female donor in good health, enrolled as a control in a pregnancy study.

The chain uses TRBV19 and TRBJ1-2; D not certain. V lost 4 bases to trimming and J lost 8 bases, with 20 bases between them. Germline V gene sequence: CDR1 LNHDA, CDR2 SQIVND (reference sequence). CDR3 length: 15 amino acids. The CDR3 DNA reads TGTGCCAGTAGTAATGGGCCCAGGACGTCGGGGGGCTACACCTTC. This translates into CASSNGPRTSGGYTF.

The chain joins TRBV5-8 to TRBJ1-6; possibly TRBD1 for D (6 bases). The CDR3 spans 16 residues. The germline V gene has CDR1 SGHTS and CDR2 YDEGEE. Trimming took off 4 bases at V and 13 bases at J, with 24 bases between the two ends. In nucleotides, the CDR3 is TGTGCCAGCAGCCCCGGACAGCGGGGTCCCTCATTGCCCCTCCACTTT. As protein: CASSPGQRGPSLPLHF. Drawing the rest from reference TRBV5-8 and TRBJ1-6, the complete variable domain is EAGVTQSPTHLIKTRGQQATLRCSPISGHTSVYWYQQALGLGLQFLLWYDEGEERNRGNFPPRFSGRQFPNYSSELNVNALELEDSALYLCASSPGQRGPSLPLHFGNGTRLTVT.

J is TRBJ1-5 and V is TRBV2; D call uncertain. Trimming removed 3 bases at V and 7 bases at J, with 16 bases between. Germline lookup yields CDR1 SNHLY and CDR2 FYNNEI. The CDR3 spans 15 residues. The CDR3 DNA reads TGTGCCAGCAGTGAGGCAAAGGGTAGGGAGCAGCCCCAGCATTTT. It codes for CASSEAKGREQPQHF.

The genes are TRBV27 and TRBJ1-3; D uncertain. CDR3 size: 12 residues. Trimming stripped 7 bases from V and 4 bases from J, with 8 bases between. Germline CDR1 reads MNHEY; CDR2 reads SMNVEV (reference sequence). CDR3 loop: CASTLPGNTIYF. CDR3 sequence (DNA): TGTGCCAGCACCCTCCCGGGAAACACCATATATTTT.

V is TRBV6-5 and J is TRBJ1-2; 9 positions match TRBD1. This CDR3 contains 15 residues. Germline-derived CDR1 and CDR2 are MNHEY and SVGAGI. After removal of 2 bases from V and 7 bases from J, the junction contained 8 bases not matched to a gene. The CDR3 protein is CASSYHRDRDVGYTF. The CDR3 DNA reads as TGTGCCAGCAGTTACCACCGGGACAGGGATGTTGGCTACACCTTC.

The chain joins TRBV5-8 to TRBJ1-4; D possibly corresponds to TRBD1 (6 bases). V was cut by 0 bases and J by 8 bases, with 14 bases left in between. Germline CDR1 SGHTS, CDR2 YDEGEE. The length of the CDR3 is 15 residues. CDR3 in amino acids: CASSLEGGGNEKLFF. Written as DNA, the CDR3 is TGTGCCAGCAGCTTGGAAGGGGGGGGAAACGAAAAACTGTTTTTT. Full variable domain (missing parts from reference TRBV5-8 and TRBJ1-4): EAGVTQSPTHLIKTRGQQATLRCSPISGHTSVYWYQQALGLGLQFLLWYDEGEERNRGNFPPRFSGRQFPNYSSELNVNALELEDSALYLCASSLEGGGNEKLFFGSGTQLSVL.

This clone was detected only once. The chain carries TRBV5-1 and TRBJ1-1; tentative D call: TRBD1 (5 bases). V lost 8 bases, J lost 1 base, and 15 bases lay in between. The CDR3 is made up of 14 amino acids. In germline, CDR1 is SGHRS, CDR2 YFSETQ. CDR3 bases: TGCGCCAGTACCACGGGGGGGTCGAACACTGAAGCTTTCTTT. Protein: CASTTGGSNTEAFF.

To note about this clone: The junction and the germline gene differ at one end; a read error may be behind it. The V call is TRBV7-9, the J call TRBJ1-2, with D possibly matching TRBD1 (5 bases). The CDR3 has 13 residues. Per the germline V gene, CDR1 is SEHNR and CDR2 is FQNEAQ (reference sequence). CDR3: CASTLGTFGGYTF. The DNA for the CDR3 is TGTGCCAGCACCTTAGGGACTTTTGGCGGCTACACCTTC.

This CDR3 reads CASSLYDRGGEDTQYF. The CDR3 DNA reads TGTGCCAGCAGCTTGTATGACAGGGGGGGGGAAGATACGCAGTATTTT. This chain connects TRBV11-1 to TRBJ2-3; 9 bases line up with TRBD1. V trimming: 3 bases; J trimming: 5 bases; junction bases outside the gene matches: 9. CDR3 size: 16 residues. Germline CDR1 and CDR2: SGHAT and FQDESV (reference sequence).

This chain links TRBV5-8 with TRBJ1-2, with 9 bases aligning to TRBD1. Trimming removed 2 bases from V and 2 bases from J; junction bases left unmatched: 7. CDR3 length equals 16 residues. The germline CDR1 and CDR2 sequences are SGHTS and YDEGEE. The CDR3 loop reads CASSFGTGTANYGYTF. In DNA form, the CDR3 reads TGTGCCAGCAGCTTCGGGACAGGGACCGCAAACTATGGCTACACCTTC.

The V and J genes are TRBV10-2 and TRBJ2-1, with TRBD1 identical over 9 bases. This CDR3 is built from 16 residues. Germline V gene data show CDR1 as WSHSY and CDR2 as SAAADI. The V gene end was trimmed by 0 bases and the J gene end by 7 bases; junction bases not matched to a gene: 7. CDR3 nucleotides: TGCGCCAGCAGTGAGTCCCGGGACAGGGTTAAAAATGAGCAGTTCTTC. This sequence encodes CASSESRDRVKNEQFF.

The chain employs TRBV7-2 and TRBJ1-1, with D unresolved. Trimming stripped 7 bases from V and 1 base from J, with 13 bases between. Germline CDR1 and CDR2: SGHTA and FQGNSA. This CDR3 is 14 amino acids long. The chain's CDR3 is CASTSRLPNTEAFF. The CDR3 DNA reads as TGTGCCAGCACCTCTAGGCTCCCGAACACTGAAGCTTTCTTT.

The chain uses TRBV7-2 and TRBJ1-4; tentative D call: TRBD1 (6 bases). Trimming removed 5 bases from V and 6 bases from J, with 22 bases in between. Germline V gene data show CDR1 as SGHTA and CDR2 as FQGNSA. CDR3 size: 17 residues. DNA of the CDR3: TGTGCCAGCAGCCGGGACATTCCTGGGGTTAGTGATGAAAAACTGTTTTTT. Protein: CASSRDIPGVSDEKLFF.

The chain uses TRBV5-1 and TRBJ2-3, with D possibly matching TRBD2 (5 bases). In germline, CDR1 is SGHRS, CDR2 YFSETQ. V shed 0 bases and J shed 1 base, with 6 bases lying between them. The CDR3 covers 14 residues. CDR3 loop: CASSLDSGTDTQYF. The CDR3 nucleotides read TGCGCCAGCAGCTTGGATAGCGGCACAGATACGCAGTATTTT.

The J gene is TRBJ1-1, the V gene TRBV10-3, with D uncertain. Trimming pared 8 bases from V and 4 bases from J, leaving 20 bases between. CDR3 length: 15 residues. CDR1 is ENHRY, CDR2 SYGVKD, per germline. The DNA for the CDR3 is TGTGCCATCGCCCGTAGCCCCACCGAGGGCACTGAAGCTTTCTTT. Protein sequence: CAIARSPTEGTEAFF.

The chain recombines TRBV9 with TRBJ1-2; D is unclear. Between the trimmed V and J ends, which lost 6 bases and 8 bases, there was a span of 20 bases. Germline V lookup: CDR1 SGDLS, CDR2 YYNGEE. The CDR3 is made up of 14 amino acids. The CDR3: CASTRMAENQGYTF. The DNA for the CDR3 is TGTGCCAGCACACGTATGGCGGAAAACCAGGGCTACACCTTC.

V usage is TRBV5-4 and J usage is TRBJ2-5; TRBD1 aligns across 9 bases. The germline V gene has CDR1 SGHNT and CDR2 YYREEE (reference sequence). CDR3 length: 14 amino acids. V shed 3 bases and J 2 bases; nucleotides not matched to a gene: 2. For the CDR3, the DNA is TGTGCCAGCAGCTGGGGACAGGGTCAAGAGACCCAGTACTTC. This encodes CASSWGQGQETQYF. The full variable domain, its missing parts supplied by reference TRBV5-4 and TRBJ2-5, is ETGVTQSPTHLIKTRGQQVTLRCSSQSGHNTVSWYQQALGQGPQFIFQYYREEENGRGNFPPRFSGLQFPNYSSELNVNALELDDSALYLCASSWGQGQETQYFGPGTRLLVL.

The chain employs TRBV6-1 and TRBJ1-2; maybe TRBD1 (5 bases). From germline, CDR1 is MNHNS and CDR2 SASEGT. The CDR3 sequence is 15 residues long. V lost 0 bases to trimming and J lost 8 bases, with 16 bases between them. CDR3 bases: TGTGCCAGCAGTGAAGCGCTTTACAGGAAGGAAGGCTACACCTTC. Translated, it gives CASSEALYRKEGYTF.